These T cell receptor beta chains were read from a single sample in a study of blood T cell repertoires in COVID-19. Only in-frame clones appear in the TCRdb table, and some are missing; sequencing was by immunoSEQ multiplex PCR. Seen here are 40,000 to 65,000 clones, about 80% observed once, and the top ten hold 13% to 15%. The sample taken for sequencing was peripheral blood. Receptors were obtained from a human donor in a cohort sampled during active COVID-19. CDR3s include the opening cysteine and the closing phenylalanine or tryptophan. D genes are given only for firm matches. Rows may omit the clone size; those that give it use once, few, many or a size class.

V: TRBV5-1
size: many
D: NA
J: TRBJ2-5
CDR3: CASSLGQAQETQYF
DNA: TGCGCCAGCAGCTTGGGTCAGGCCCAAGAGACCCAGTACTTC

V: TRBV13
size: NA
D: NA
J: TRBJ2-3
CDR3: CASSARQDGTDTQYF
DNA: TGTGCCAGCAGCGCCCGACAGGACGGCACAGATACGCAGTATTTT

V: TRBV12-3/TRBV12-4
size: NA
D: NA
J: TRBJ2-3
CDR3: CASWVGGADTQYF
DNA: TGTGCCTCCTGGGTGGGGGGAGCAGATACGCAGTATTTT

V: TRBV4-3
size: NA
D: NA
J: TRBJ1-3
CDR3: CASSQQVEIGNTIYF
DNA: TGCGCCAGCAGCCAACAGGTCGAGATTGGAAACACCATATATTTT

V: TRBV19
size: NA
D: NA
J: TRBJ1-1
CDR3: CASKQPRRGMGTEAFF
DNA: TGTGCCAGTAAACAACCCCGTAGGGGAATGGGAACTGAAGCTTTCTTT

V: TRBV9
size: NA
D: NA
J: TRBJ1-3
CDR3: CASSISQGIGNTIYF
DNA: TGTGCCAGCAGCATCTCACAGGGTATCGGAAACACCATATATTTT

V: TRBV7-9
size: NA
D: TRBD1
J: TRBJ1-2
CDR3: CASTGQGAYYGYTF
DNA: TGTGCCAGCACCGGACAGGGGGCGTATTACGGCTACACCTTC

V: TRBV5-5
size: NA
D: TRBD1
J: TRBJ1-3
CDR3: CASSFNIQGTGNTIYF
DNA: TGTGCCAGCAGCTTTAACATACAGGGGACGGGAAACACCATATATTTT

V: TRBV6-5
size: NA
D: TRBD1
J: TRBJ2-7
CDR3: CASRYPGGSYEQYF
DNA: TGTGCCAGCAGATACCCAGGGGGCTCCTACGAGCAGTACTTC

V: TRBV11-2
size: NA
D: TRBD1
J: TRBJ1-1
CDR3: CASSIQGYTEAFF
DNA: TGTGCCAGCAGCATACAGGGGTACACTGAAGCTTTCTTT

V: TRBV13
size: NA
D: NA
J: TRBJ2-1
CDR3: CASSPSTADYSYNEQFF
DNA: TGTGCCAGCAGCCCTTCGACGGCAGACTACTCCTACAATGAGCAGTTCTTC

V: TRBV6-1
size: once
D: NA
J: TRBJ2-7
CDR3: CASSEWGRGEQYF
DNA: TGTGCCAGCAGTGAATGGGGCCGTGGGGAGCAGTACTTC

V: TRBV4-1
size: NA
D: NA
J: TRBJ1-1
CDR3: CASSHEPGNTEAFF
DNA: TGCGCCAGCAGCCACGAGCCCGGGAACACTGAAGCTTTCTTT

V: TRBV7-2
size: NA
D: NA
J: TRBJ2-5
CDR3: CASSSGRGETQYF
DNA: TGTGCCAGCAGCTCCGGACGGGGAGAGACCCAGTACTTC

V: TRBV6-5
size: few
D: NA
J: TRBJ1-3
CDR3: CASSSAGSGNTIYF
DNA: TGTGCCAGCAGTTCCGCGGGCTCTGGAAACACCATATATTTT

V: TRBV5-5
size: once
D: NA
J: TRBJ2-5
CDR3: CAGSPILLGGAETQYF
DNA: TGTGCCGGTTCCCCGATACTCTTGGGGGGGGCGGAGACCCAGTACTTC

V: TRBV7-2
size: NA
D: TRBD2
J: TRBJ2-7
CDR3: CASSLAGGPYEQYF
DNA: TGTGCCAGCAGCTTAGCGGGAGGGCCCTACGAGCAGTACTTC

V: TRBV11-2
size: NA
D: NA
J: TRBJ2-1
CDR3: CASSSNYEQFF
DNA: TGTGCCAGCAGCTCCAACTATGAGCAGTTCTTC